Reported below is one TCR beta chain. Antigen: not known. This sample is drawn from a study of radiotherapy plus CTLA-4 blockade in lung cancer. Turning to the study itself: Of the patients, 15% to 20% showed objective responses and about 30% attained disease control.

Generated by immunoSEQ multiplex PCR, the TCRdb table keeps only in-frame clones and is missing some. This table holds fewer than 65,000 clones, 70% to 85% found once. Patients in the study, people with chemo-refractory metastatic non-small-cell lung cancer, received focal radiation plus ipilimumab CTLA-4 blockade. Overall study findings and caveats: In blood, after radiotherapy plus ipilimumab, tumor-derived TCR clones expanded.

This clonotype was obtained from a human donor with non-small cell lung cancer whose response to radiotherapy plus ipilimumab could not be evaluated. Sequencing was performed on peripheral blood, taken from a patient treated with radiotherapy plus ipilimumab.

The CDR3 here is CASSPKQGYRDNEQFF. In DNA, the CDR3 is TGTGCCAGCAGCCCTAAACAGGGATATCGAGACAATGAGCAGTTCTTC. The chain links TRBV7-6 to TRBJ2-1, with D perhaps matching TRBD1 (6 bases). The germline gives CDR1 SGHVS, CDR2 FNYEAQ. With 5 bases removed from V and 5 bases from J, the gap between germline ends came to 19 bases. The CDR3 contains 16 residues.